Reported below is one T cell receptor (beta chain). The protocol was immunoSEQ multiplex PCR, while the TCRdb copy is restricted to in-frame clones and leaves out a portion. The table lists 120,000 to 150,000 clones, around 83% of them singletons, with 8.5% to 9% in the top ten. The data stem from a study of blood T cell repertoires in COVID-19. Study summary: Spain, Italy and the United States supplied samples that represented acute and convalescent COVID-19.

In germline, CDR1 is SGHTS, CDR2 YDEGEE. Trimming removed 0 bases from V and 1 base from J; junction bases left unmatched: 3. The length of the CDR3 is 16 residues. This chain links TRBV5-8 with TRBJ2-5; the match to TRBD1 covers 10 bases. Material for sequencing was peripheral blood. The TCR was taken from a man in his thirties or forties with COVID-19, enrolled during active disease. The CDR3 loop reads CASSLGQGALQETQYF. CDR3 nucleotide sequence: TGTGCCAGCAGCTTGGGACAGGGGGCTCTCCAAGAGACCCAGTACTTC.